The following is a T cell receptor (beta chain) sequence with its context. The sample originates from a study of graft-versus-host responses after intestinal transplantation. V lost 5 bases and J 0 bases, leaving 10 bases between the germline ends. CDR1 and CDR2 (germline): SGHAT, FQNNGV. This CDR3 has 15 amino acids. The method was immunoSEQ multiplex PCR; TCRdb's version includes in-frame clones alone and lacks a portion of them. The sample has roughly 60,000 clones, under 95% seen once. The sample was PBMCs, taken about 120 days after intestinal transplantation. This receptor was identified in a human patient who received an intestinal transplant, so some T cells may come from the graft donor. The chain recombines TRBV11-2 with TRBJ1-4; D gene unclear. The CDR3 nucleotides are TGTGCCAGCAGCCCCGGGTCTGCAACTAATGAAAAACTGTTTTTT. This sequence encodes CASSPGSATNEKLFF.